Below, one TCR beta chain is given with its context. The antigen remains unidentified. This specimen comes from a study of post-analysis software for immune sequencing data. Study-level findings and limits: Samples from a shared batch, those prepared together, strongly co-clustered by F measure. TRBV5-6, TRBV5-1 and TRBV20-1 were among roughly 5 TRBV segments more frequent in patients than controls. When compared against controls, multiple sclerosis patients showed significantly lower normalized Chao1 diversity.

The CDR3 length is 14 residues. V gave up 6 bases and J gave up 15 bases, with 21 bases separating them. Every TCR beta cDNA library bore unique molecular identifiers. Input populations of roughly 0.95 to 10 million T cells gave rise to hundreds of thousands of cDNA molecules. TCRdb re-called the PCR reads through MiXCR, storing one row per CDR3 protein. The sample contains 750,000 to 950,000 distinct CDR3 sequences, 40% to 55% of which appear only once. Sample: blood. This TCR came from a girl between 10 and 17 years old with multiple sclerosis. This chain joins TRBV12-3 or TRBV12-4 and TRBJ1-6; D may be TRBD1 (5 bases). The CDR3 sequence is CASSSDSSPHLLHF. The CDR3 coding sequence is TGTGCCAGCAGCTCCGACAGCTCCCCCCATCTCCTCCACTTT.